The 24 T cell receptor beta chains reported below all come from one sample, sequenced in a study of type 1 regulatory T cells. TCRdb reprocessed the reads via MiXCR and lists one record per CDR3 protein. The sample shows under 20,000 distinct CDR3 sequences, roughly a tenth of them seen only once. The sample taken for sequencing was CD4+ T cells, either the whole sample or a sorted fraction (not recorded which). The receptors derive from a human donor in good health.

Ten or more counts support this clonotype. The V gene is TRBV7-2, the J gene TRBJ2-5; perhaps D is TRBD1 or TRBD2 (5 bases each). Germline V lookup: CDR1 SGHTA, CDR2 FQGNSA. CDR3 length: 14 amino acids. Trimming took 5 bases from V and 4 from J, leaving 14 bases between them. In DNA, the CDR3 is TGTGCCAGCAGCCAACGGACGGGACGAGAGACCCAGTACTTC. Translating gives CASSQRTGRETQYF.

This clonotype was counted ten times or more. This rearrangement joins TRBV7-9 to TRBJ2-3, with no clear D. The CDR3 is 13 amino acids. The germline CDR1 and CDR2 sequences are SEHNR and FQNEAQ (reference sequence). With 5 bases removed from V and 7 bases from J, the gap between germline ends came to 13 bases. The CDR3 region is CASSQPFVNTQYF. The CDR3 DNA is TGTGCCAGCAGCCAACCATTCGTAAATACGCAGTATTTT. Using reference TRBV7-9 and TRBJ2-3 for the parts outside the CDR3, the full variable domain is DTGVSQNPRHKITKRGQNVTFRCDPISEHNRLYWYRQTLGQGPEFLTYFQNEAQLEKSRLLSDRFSAERPKGSFSTLEIQRTEQGDSAMYLCASSQPFVNTQYFGPGTRLTVL.

This clonotype turned up a few times. The chain has TRBV30 and TRBJ2-3; the match to TRBD2 covers 12 bases. Germline values: CDR1 GTSNPN, CDR2 SVGIG (reference sequence). The junction had 4 bases not matched to a gene; V was cut back by 3 bases and J by 3 bases. The CDR3 is made up of 15 amino acids. The CDR3 protein is CAWSRTSGTTDTQYF. The CDR3 DNA sequence: TGTGCCTGGAGCCGGACTAGCGGGACTACAGATACGCAGTATTTT.

CDR3 bases: TGTGCCAGCAGCGAGATTGGGTGGATTTCGGGGGAAGAGAACACCGGGGAGCTGTTTTTT. This gives the protein CASSEIGWISGEENTGELFF. The chain couples TRBV5-4 to TRBJ2-2; D possibly corresponds to TRBD2 (6 bases). Trimming took 4 bases from V and 1 from J, leaving 26 bases between them. This CDR3 spans 20 amino acids. CDR1 and CDR2 from the germline V gene are SGHNT and YYREEE (reference sequence).

This clonotype has more than one count but fewer than ten. The rearrangement uses TRBV20-1 and TRBJ2-1; TRBD2 agrees at 7 bases. The CDR3 extends over 14 amino acids. The germline V gene has CDR1 DFQATT and CDR2 SNEGSKA (reference sequence). V lost 3 bases and J lost 7; bases outside the gene matches: 9. The CDR3 region is CSASKGLPENEQFF. For the CDR3, the DNA is TGCAGTGCTAGTAAGGGACTACCAGAAAATGAGCAGTTCTTC.

Comments on this clonotype: This may be a read error, as it is one base from a much larger clone. V gene TRBV10-3 combines with J gene TRBJ2-2, with unresolved D. The CDR3 consists of 16 residues. Germline V gene lookup returns CDR1 ENHRY and CDR2 SYGVKD. CDR3 in amino acids: CASTLRRATNTRELFF. The CDR3 bases are TGTGCCAGCACACTTAGGCGCGCAACAAACACCAGGGAGCTGTTTTTT.

Turning to this clonotype: Given a much more abundant clone one base away, this may be a read error. DNA of the CDR3: TGTGCCAGCAGCCAAGAGACTAGCGGGGGATGCGAGCAGTACTTC. As protein: CASSQETSGGCEQYF. The chain is built from TRBV3-1 and TRBJ2-7; 12 bases align to TRBD2. Germline assignment: CDR1 LGHDT and CDR2 YNNKEL (reference sequence). The CDR3 length is 15 residues. After removal of 0 bases from V and 6 bases from J, the junction contained 3 bases not matched to a gene.

This clonotype was seen many times. The chain couples TRBV7-2 to TRBJ2-1; no clear D gene. V was trimmed by 1 base and J by 5 bases, leaving 0 bases between them. Germline lookup yields CDR1 SGHTA and CDR2 FQGNSA. The CDR3 is 11 amino acids. The CDR3 sequence: CASSLDNEQFF. DNA of the CDR3: TGTGCCAGCAGCTTAGACAATGAGCAGTTCTTC.

This clonotype was observed at least ten times. CDR3 amino acids: CASSFQAGGRSYEQYF. In DNA form, the CDR3 reads TGTGCCAGCAGTTTTCAGGCGGGAGGTCGCTCCTACGAGCAGTACTTC. The chain joins TRBV28 to TRBJ2-7; 8 nucleotides align to TRBD2. The CDR3 sequence is 16 residues long. V trimming: 3 bases; J trimming: 0 bases; junction bases outside the gene matches: 7. The germline CDR1 and CDR2 sequences are MDHEN and SYDVKM.

Worth noting for this clonotype: This clone may be a read error of a much larger clone one base away. The chain is built from TRBV21-1 and TRBJ2-2. TRBV21-1 is shown as a pseudogene. CDR3 length: 18 residues. CDR3 loop: CASSKKVERRPNTGELFF. The CDR3 DNA reads as TGTGCCAGCAGCAAAAAGGTCGAGAGGAGACCGAACACCGGGGAGCTGTTTTTT.

This clonotype is classed as medium-sized. The chain uses TRBV6-2 or TRBV6-3 and TRBJ2-7, with unresolved D. CDR3 length equals 11 residues. Trimming stripped 2 bases from V and 5 bases from J, with 4 bases between. Germline V gene data show CDR1 as MNHEY and CDR2 as SVGEGT. The chain's CDR3 is CASSYQDEQYF. The CDR3, as DNA: TGTGCCAGCAGTTACCAAGACGAGCAGTACTTC.

There are many counts of this clonotype. The chain links TRBV25-1 to TRBJ1-5; D might be TRBD1 (6 bases). This CDR3 has 16 amino acids. Germline V CDR1 and CDR2: MGHDK, SYGVNS. V was pared by 2 bases and J by 6 bases, with 17 bases between. The CDR3 nucleotides read TGTGCCAGCAGTGAAGCTGGGACACATAGAGGTCAGCCCCAGCATTTT. Protein sequence: CASSEAGTHRGQPQHF. Based on the CDR3 plus reference TRBV25-1 and TRBJ1-5, the full variable domain is EADIYQTPRYLVIGTGKKITLECSQTMGHDKMYWYQQDPGMELHLIHYSYGVNSTEKGDLSSESTVSRIRTEHFPLTLESARPSHTSQYLCASSEAGTHRGQPQHFGDGTRLSIL.

This clonotype was seen more than once but under ten times. The chain couples TRBV19 to TRBJ1-5, with unresolved D. The CDR3 length is 14 residues. CDR1 and CDR2 (germline): LNHDA, SQIVND (reference sequence). Trimming removed 6 bases from V and 4 bases from J, with 13 bases in between. The CDR3 region is CASRGWGWNQPQHF. The CDR3 nucleotides read TGTGCCAGTAGGGGATGGGGTTGGAATCAGCCCCAGCATTTT.

This clonotype was seen many times. The chain employs TRBV7-3 and TRBJ2-3; D may match TRBD1 or TRBD2 (5 bases each). CDR1 is SGHTA and CDR2 is FQGTGA in the germline V gene. The CDR3 consists of 15 residues. The V and J ends lost 5 bases and 0 bases respectively, with 12 bases between them. CDR3 loop: CASSPGWGSTDTQYF. The CDR3 coding sequence is TGTGCCAGCAGCCCAGGGTGGGGGAGCACAGATACGCAGTATTTT.

This clonotype was found many times. The gene calls are TRBV25-1 and TRBJ2-7, with unresolved D. This CDR3 is 13 amino acids long. From germline, CDR1 is MGHDK and CDR2 SYGVNS. Trimming removed 3 bases from V and 5 bases from J, with 11 bases in between. In nucleotides, the CDR3 is TGTGCCAGCAGTGACCCTCCATCTAACGAGCAGTACTTC. This codes for CASSDPPSNEQYF.

This clonotype was picked up a small number of times. The V call is TRBV20-1, the J call TRBJ2-3; D uncertain. Germline CDR1 reads DFQATT; CDR2 reads SNEGSKA (reference sequence). Between the trimmed V and J ends, which lost 1 base and 3 bases, there was a span of 23 bases. The length of the CDR3 is 18 residues. The DNA of the CDR3 is TGCAGTGCTAGAGGTCTCCATCTCCTATCGGTTTTGACAGATACGCAGTATTTT. This gives the protein CSARGLHLLSVLTDTQYF.

This clonotype was counted at least ten times. V and J are TRBV20-1 and TRBJ2-1; TRBD2 matches 12 bases. Germline CDR1 and CDR2: DFQATT and SNEGSKA (reference sequence). V trimming: 5 bases; J trimming: 1 base; junction bases outside the gene matches: 15. This CDR3 is 19 amino acids long. The CDR3 DNA reads as TGCAGTGCTCTCCGACTAGCGGGAGAGGGGGCAGGGTCCTACAATGAGCAGTTCTTC. Translated: CSALRLAGEGAGSYNEQFF.

This clonotype occurred many times. The chain combines TRBV29-1 with TRBJ1-4, with unresolved D. CDR1 and CDR2 from the germline V gene are SQVTM and ANQGSEA. Trimming cost V 4 bases and J 10 bases, with 16 bases left between them. This CDR3 contains 13 residues. CDR3 region: CSVVFSEGGKLFF. The CDR3 nucleotides read TGCAGCGTTGTCTTTTCGGAGGGCGGAAAACTGTTTTTT.

Ten or more counts support this clonotype. The chain combines TRBV3-1 with TRBJ2-7, with D uncertain. CDR1 and CDR2 from the germline V gene are LGHDT and YNNKEL (reference sequence). V was pared by 3 bases and J by 3 bases, with 3 bases between. The CDR3 covers 11 residues. The CDR3 DNA sequence: TGTGCCAGCAGCCAGTACTACGAGCAGTACTTC. It translates to CASSQYYEQYF.

A remark on this clonotype: A clone one base away is much larger, so this may be a read error. This sequence joins TRBV6-5 and TRBJ2-7; 9 bases fit TRBD1. In germline, CDR1 is MNHEY, CDR2 SVGAGI. This CDR3 has 14 amino acids. CDR3 sequence: CAGSPGTGSYEQYF. In DNA, the CDR3 is TGTGCCGGCAGTCCCGGGACAGGGTCTTACGAGCAGTACTTC.

This clonotype was seen many times. The V call is TRBV15, the J call TRBJ2-4, with a tentative D call TRBD1 (6 bases). CDR1 is LNHNV, CDR2 YYDKDF, per germline (reference sequence). CDR3 length: 17 amino acids. V dropped 0 bases and J dropped 6 bases, with 18 bases sitting between them. In nucleotides, the CDR3 is TGTGCCACCAGCAGAGATTGGACAGCGACAAAGGGAAACATTCAGTACTTC. Its translation: CATSRDWTATKGNIQYF.

This clonotype has at least ten counts. The chain joins TRBV7-9 to TRBJ2-1; 7 bases agree with TRBD1. The J segment lost 7 bases and the V segment lost 4 bases, leaving 10 bases of the junction unmatched. From germline, CDR1 is SEHNR and CDR2 FQNEAQ (reference sequence). The CDR3 covers 15 residues. CDR3 sequence reads: CASSYDRVQGNEQFF. The CDR3 DNA follows: TGTGCCAGCAGCTACGACAGGGTTCAGGGGAATGAGCAGTTCTTC.

By frequency in the sample, this clonotype is medium-sized. The chain is built from TRBV3-1 and TRBJ2-3; D uncertain. CDR1 LGHDT and CDR2 YNNKEL come from the germline V gene (reference sequence). Trimming took off 3 bases at V and 4 bases at J, with 14 bases between the two ends. This CDR3 spans 15 amino acids. DNA of the CDR3: TGTGCCAGCAGCCAGCAAAGCACGGGTGCAGATACGCAGTATTTT. This sequence encodes CASSQQSTGADTQYF.

By sample share, this clonotype is medium-sized. The CDR3 coding sequence is TGTGCCAGCAGCCAGCCAGGCGGGACAGATTACAATGAGCAGTTCTTC. Protein product: CASSQPGGTDYNEQFF. The chain uses TRBV3-1 and TRBJ2-1, with a weak D call TRBD1 (7 bases). Looked up from germline, CDR1 is LGHDT and CDR2 is YNNKEL (reference sequence). CDR3 length: 16 amino acids. Trimming stripped 3 bases from V and 4 bases from J, with 16 bases between.